This T cell receptor (beta chain) was found in a study of control samples from healthy donors and cancer patients. Clones were read by immunoSEQ multiplex PCR, and TCRdb kept only the in-frame ones, dropping some. The table has roughly 50,000 clones, 95% to 97% seen once; the top ten hold roughly 1.8%. The receptor's source is a woman aged 25 to 45 in good health. What was sequenced was blood.

The chain's CDR3 is CASSVEARSSTDTQYF. Here the CDR3 DNA reads TGTGCCAGCAGCGTAGAGGCGAGGAGTAGCACAGATACGCAGTATTTT. The chain links TRBV9 to TRBJ2-3; D unclear. The CDR3 runs 16 residues. V lost 0 bases to trimming and J lost 0 bases, with 11 bases between them. Germline CDR1 is SGDLS and CDR2 is YYNGEE.